This T cell receptor beta chain was recorded in a study of OX40 agonist ivuxolimab in advanced cancers. Study-level background: Head and neck, renal cell, melanoma or hepatocellular carcinoma were the cancers that dose-escalation patients had. Study-level points and caveats: In general, CD8+ T cells held more expanded clones than CD4+ did, on average. CD4+ and CD8+ T cells in blood underwent clonal expansion by week 6 at 0.1 to 3.0 mg/kg. Partial responders at 0.1-3.0 mg/kg showed near-lowest clonal expansion.

Germline CDR1 is SGHNT and CDR2 is YENEEA. There are 14 residues in the CDR3. The table lists this clone with a count of one. As yet, its antigen is unknown. One end of the junction fails to match germline, which may point to a read error. TCRdb's copy holds only in-frame clones and misses some; the assay was immunoSEQ multiplex PCR. The data show fewer than 90,000 clones, 80% to 90% seen once. The chain links TRBV11-3 to TRBJ1-2, with 8 bases identical to TRBD1. The sample here was CD4+ or CD8+ T cells sorted from blood, taken in a trial of the OX40 agonist ivuxolimab. This TCR came from an adult with an advanced solid tumor such as melanoma, head and neck, liver or kidney cancer. CDR3 protein: CASSFRGLDYGCTF. Here the CDR3 DNA reads TGTGCCAGCAGCTTCAGGGGGCTGGACTATGGCTGCACCTTC.